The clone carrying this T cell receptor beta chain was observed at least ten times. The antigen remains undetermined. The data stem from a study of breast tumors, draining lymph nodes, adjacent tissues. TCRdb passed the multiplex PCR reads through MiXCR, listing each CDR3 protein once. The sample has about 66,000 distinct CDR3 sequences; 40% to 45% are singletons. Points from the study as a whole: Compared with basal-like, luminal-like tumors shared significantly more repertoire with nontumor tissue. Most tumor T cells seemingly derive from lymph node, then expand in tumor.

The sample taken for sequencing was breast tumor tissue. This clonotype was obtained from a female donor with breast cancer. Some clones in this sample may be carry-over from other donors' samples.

The CDR3 region has the DNA TGCAGTGCTAGAGGCGGGAGGGCCGACGAGCAGTACTTC. Translated, it gives CSARGGRADEQYF. The chain recombines TRBV20-1 with TRBJ2-7; 9 bases map to TRBD2. The CDR3 spans 13 residues. Germline assignment: CDR1 DFQATT and CDR2 SNEGSKA (reference sequence). Losses at the gene ends were 1 base for V and 5 bases for J; bases not matched to a gene: 3.